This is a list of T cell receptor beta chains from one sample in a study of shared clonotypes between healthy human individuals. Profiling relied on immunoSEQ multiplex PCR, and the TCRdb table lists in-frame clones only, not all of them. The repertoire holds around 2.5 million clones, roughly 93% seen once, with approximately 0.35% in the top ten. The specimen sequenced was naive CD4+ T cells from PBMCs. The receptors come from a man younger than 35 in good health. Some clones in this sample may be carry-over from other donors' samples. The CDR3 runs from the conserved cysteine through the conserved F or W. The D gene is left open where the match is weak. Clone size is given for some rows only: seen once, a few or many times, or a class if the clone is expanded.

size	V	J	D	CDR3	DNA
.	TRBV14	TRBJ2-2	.	CASSQVRSGTGELFF	TGTGCCAGCAGCCAAGTACGGTCCGGCACCGGGGAGCTGTTTTTT
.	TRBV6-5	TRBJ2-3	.	CASSEQGATDTQYF	TGTGCCAGCAGCGAACAGGGAGCCACAGATACGCAGTATTTT
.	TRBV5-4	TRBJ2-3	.	CASSLDTVRSTDTQYF	TGTGCCAGCAGCCTGGATACAGTTCGGAGCACAGATACGCAGTATTTT
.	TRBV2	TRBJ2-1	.	CASSEGFEQFF	TGTGCCAGCAGTGAGGGATTTGAGCAGTTCTTC
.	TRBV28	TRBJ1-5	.	CASSAEGGQPQHF	TGTGCCAGCAGTGCCGAGGGTGGTCAGCCCCAGCATTTT
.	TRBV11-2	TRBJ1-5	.	CASSLGGSNQPQHF	TGTGCCAGCAGCTTGGGCGGTAGCAATCAGCCCCAGCATTTT
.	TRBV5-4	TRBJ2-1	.	CASSLDQSRNEQFF	TGTGCCAGCAGCTTGGACCAGTCCCGGAATGAGCAGTTCTTC
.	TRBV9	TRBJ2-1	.	CASSTRGTVGEQFF	TGTGCCAGCAGCACACGGGGCACCGTCGGTGAGCAGTTCTTC
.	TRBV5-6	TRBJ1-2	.	CASSLVGGGYTF	TGTGCCAGCAGCTTGGTAGGGGGTGGCTACACCTTC
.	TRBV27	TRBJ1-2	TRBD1	CASRPTGFANYGYTF	TGTGCCAGCAGACCGACAGGGTTCGCCAACTATGGCTACACCTTC
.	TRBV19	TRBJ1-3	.	CASSIDRPSSGNTIYF	TGTGCCAGTAGTATTGACAGGCCGAGCTCTGGAAACACCATATATTTT
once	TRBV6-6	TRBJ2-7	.	CASTKGTYEQYF	TGTGCCAGCACTAAGGGTACCTACGAGCAGTACTTC
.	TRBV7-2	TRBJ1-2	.	CASSLLDYGYTF	TGTGCCAGCAGCTTGCTAGACTATGGCTACACCTTC
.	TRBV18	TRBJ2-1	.	CASSPPGRGEQFF	TGTGCCAGCTCACCACCGGGACGAGGTGAGCAGTTCTTC
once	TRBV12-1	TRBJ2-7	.	CASSYPVYYEQYF	TGTGCCAGCAGCTACCCCGTCTACTACGAGCAGTACTTC
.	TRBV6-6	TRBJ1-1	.	CASRGQMNTEAFF	TGTGCCAGCAGGGGGCAGATGAACACTGAAGCTTTCTTT
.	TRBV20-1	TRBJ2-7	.	CSVPRGDSQYF	TGCAGTGTTCCGAGGGGGGACAGTCAGTACTTC
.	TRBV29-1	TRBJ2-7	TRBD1	CSVSTGQPHLPYSEQYF	TGCAGCGTCAGCACGGGACAGCCCCATTTACCCTATTCCGAGCAGTACTTC
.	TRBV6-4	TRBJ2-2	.	CASSVEQTGELFF	TGTGCCAGCAGCGTAGAACAAACCGGGGAGCTGTTTTTT
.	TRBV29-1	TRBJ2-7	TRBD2	CSVSGTSGRMSLSYEQYF	TGCAGCGTTAGCGGGACTAGCGGGAGGATGAGCCTATCCTACGAGCAGTACTTC
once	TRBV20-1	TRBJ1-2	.	CSAMGNYGYTF	TGCAGTGCTATGGGAAACTATGGCTACACCTTC
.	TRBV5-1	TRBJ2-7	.	CASSLVTGVAYEQYF	TGCGCCAGCAGCTTGGTGACGGGAGTAGCGTACGAGCAGTACTTC
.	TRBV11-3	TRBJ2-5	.	CASSPGRGGETQYF	TGTGCCAGCAGCCCCGGTCGGGGAGGAGAGACCCAGTACTTC
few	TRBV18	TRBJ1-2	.	CASSTAAGFGYTF	TGTGCCAGCTCAACCGCTGCGGGATTTGGCTACACCTTC
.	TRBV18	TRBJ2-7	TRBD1	CASSLKANRGSYEQYF	TGTGCCAGCTCCCTAAAAGCTAACAGGGGATCCTACGAGCAGTACTTC
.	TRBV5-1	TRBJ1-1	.	CASSLAGVTEAFF	TGCGCCAGCAGCTTGGCCGGGGTCACTGAAGCTTTCTTT
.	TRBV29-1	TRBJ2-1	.	CSARDTGMGGDEQFF	TGCAGCGCCAGGGACACCGGGATGGGAGGGGATGAGCAGTTCTTC
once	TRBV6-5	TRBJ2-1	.	CASGVSGNEQFF	TGTGCCTCGGGGGTATCAGGCAATGAGCAGTTCTTC
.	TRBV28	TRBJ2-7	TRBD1	CASTQTPGQGPYEQYF	TGTGCCAGCACCCAAACCCCCGGACAGGGGCCCTACGAGCAGTACTTC
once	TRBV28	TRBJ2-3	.	CASSLLVYGKADTQYF	TGTGCCAGCAGTTTATTAGTTTACGGGAAGGCAGATACGCAGTATTTT
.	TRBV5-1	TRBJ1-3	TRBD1	CASSRSGTGASSGNTIYF	TGCGCCAGCAGCCGATCCGGGACAGGGGCCTCCTCTGGAAACACCATATATTTT
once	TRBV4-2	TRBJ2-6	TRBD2	CASSQDYGLAGSSGANVLTF	TGTGCCAGCAGCCAAGATTATGGACTAGCGGGGAGCTCTGGGGCCAACGTCCTGACTTTC
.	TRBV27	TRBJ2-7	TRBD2	CASRPSGSPYEQYF	TGTGCCAGCAGGCCTAGCGGGAGCCCCTACGAGCAGTACTTC
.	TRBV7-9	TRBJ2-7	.	CAASMGGLSEQYF	TGTGCCGCGAGCATGGGGGGCTTGAGCGAGCAGTACTTC
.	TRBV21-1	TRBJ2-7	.	CASSDTGTGVYEQYF	TGTGCCAGCAGTGACACCGGGACAGGGGTCTACGAGCAGTACTTC
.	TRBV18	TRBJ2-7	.	CASSPSPGDSYEQYF	TGTGCCAGCTCACCCAGTCCAGGCGACTCCTACGAGCAGTACTTC
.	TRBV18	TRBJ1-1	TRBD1	CASSPLGTDEAFF	TGTGCCAGCTCACCACTCGGGACAGATGAAGCTTTCTTT